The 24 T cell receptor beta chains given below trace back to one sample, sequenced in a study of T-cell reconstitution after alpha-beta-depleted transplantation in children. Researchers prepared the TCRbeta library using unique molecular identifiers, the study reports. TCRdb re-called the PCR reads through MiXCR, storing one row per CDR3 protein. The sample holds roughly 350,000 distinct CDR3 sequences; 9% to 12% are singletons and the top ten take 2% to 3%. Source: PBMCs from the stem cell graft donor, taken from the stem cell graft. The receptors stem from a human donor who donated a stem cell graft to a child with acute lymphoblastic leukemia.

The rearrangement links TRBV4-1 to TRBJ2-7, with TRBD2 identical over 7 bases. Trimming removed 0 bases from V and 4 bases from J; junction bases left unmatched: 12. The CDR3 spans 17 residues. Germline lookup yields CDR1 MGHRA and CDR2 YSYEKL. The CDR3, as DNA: TGCGCCAGCAGCCAAGACCAACCACTCCTACTAGCGTACGAGCAGTACTTC. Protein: CASSQDQPLLLAYEQYF.

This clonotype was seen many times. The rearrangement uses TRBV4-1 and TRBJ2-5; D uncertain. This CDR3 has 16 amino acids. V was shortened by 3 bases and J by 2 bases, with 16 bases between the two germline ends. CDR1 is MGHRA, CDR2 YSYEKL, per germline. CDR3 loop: CASSHPGDRAQETQYF. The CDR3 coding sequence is TGCGCCAGCAGCCACCCCGGCGACCGGGCACAAGAGACCCAGTACTTC.

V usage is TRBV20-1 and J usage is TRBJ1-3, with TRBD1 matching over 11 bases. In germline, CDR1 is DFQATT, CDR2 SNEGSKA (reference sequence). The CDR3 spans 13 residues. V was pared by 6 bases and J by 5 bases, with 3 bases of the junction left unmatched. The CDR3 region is CSAGQGARNTIYF. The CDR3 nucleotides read TGCAGTGCCGGACAGGGGGCACGAAACACCATATATTTT.

CDR3 sequence (DNA): TGCAGTGCAGAATTGACCGGGACACGAAGCACAGATACGCAGTATTTT. Translated: CSAELTGTRSTDTQYF. The V gene is TRBV20-1, the J gene TRBJ2-3; possible D gene TRBD1, 6 bases. The germline V gene encodes CDR1 DFQATT and CDR2 SNEGSKA (reference sequence). V lost 6 bases and J 0 bases, leaving 19 bases between the germline ends. CDR3 length: 16 amino acids.

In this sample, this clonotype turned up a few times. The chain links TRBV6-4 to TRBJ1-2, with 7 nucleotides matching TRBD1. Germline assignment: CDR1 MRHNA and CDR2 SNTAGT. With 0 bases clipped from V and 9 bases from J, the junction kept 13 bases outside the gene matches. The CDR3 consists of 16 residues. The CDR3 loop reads CASSDSSAGDRERYTF. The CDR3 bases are TGTGCCAGCAGTGACTCGTCGGCAGGAGACAGGGAGCGCTACACCTTC.

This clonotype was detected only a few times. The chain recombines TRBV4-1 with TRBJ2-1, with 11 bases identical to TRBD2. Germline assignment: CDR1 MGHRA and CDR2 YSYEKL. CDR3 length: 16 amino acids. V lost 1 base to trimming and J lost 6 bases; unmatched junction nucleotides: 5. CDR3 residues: CASSQVGLAEVNEQFF. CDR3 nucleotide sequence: TGCGCCAGCAGCCAAGTGGGACTAGCGGAGGTCAATGAGCAGTTCTTC.

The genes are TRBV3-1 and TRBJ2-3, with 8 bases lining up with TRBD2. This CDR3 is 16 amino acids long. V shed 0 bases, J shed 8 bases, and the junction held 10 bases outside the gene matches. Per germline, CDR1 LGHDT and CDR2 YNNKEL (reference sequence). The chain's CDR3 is CASSQDLKMGLGTQYF. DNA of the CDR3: TGTGCCAGCAGCCAAGATTTGAAGATGGGACTAGGTACGCAGTATTTT.

The CDR3 coding sequence is TGCGCCAGCAGCCAAGGGTGGGAGGAAACTGGCTACACCTTC. It encodes CASSQGWEETGYTF. The gene calls are TRBV4-1 and TRBJ1-2; D is ambiguous. This CDR3 has 14 amino acids. Looked up from germline, CDR1 is MGHRA and CDR2 is YSYEKL. V gave up 1 base and J gave up 7 bases, with 13 bases separating them.

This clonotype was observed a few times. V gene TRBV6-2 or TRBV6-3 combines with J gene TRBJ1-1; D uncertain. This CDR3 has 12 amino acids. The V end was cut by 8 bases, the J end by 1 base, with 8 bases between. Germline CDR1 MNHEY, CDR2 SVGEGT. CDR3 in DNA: TGTGCCAGCGGAACAAGGAACACTGAAGCTTTCTTT. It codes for CASGTRNTEAFF.

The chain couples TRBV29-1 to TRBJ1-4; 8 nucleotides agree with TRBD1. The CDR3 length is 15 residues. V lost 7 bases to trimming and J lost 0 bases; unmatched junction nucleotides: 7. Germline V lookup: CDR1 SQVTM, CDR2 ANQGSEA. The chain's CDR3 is CSASGQGSTNEKLFF. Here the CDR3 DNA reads TGCAGCGCATCTGGACAGGGATCAACTAATGAAAAACTGTTTTTT.

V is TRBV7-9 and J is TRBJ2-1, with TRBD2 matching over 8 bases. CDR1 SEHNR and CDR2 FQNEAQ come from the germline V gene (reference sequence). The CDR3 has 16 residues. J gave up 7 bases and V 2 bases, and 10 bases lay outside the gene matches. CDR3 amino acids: CASSLRAGGAENEQFF. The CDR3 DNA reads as TGTGCCAGCAGCTTACGGGCGGGAGGTGCGGAAAATGAGCAGTTCTTC.

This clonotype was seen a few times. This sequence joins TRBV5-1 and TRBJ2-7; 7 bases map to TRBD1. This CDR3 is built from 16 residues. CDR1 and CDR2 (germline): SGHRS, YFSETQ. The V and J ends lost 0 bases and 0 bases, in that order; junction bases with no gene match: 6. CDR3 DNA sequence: TGCGCCAGCAGCTTGGCCGCGACAGGGCCCTCCTACGAGCAGTACTTC. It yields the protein CASSLAATGPSYEQYF.

The CDR3 loop is CASRIGGTLYSGANVLTF. The DNA of the CDR3 is TGTGCCAGTAGAATCGGCGGGACTCTATACTCTGGGGCCAACGTCCTGACTTTC. The rearrangement links TRBV19 to TRBJ2-6; tentative D call: TRBD2 (6 bases). The germline V gene encodes CDR1 LNHDA and CDR2 SQIVND (reference sequence). Trimming removed 6 bases at V and 0 bases at J, with 18 bases between. The CDR3 has 18 residues.

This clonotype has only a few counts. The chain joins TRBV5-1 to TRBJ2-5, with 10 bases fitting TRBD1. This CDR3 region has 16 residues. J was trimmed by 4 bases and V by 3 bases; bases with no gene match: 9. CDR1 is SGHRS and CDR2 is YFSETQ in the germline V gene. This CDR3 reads CASSWIPGQGPETQYF. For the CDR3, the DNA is TGCGCCAGCAGCTGGATACCGGGACAGGGGCCAGAGACCCAGTACTTC.

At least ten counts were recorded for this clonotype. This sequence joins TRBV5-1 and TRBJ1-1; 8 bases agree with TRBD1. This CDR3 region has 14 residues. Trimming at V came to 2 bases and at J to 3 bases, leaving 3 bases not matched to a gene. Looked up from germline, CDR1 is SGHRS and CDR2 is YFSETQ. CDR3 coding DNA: TGCGCCAGCAGCTTTGCAGGGGGCGACACTGAAGCTTTCTTT. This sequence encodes CASSFAGGDTEAFF.

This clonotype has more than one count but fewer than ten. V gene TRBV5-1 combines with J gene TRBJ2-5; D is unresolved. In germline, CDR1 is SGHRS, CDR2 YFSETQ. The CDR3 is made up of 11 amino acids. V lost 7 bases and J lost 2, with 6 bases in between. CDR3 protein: CASQAQETQYF. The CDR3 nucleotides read TGCGCCAGCCAAGCTCAAGAGACCCAGTACTTC.

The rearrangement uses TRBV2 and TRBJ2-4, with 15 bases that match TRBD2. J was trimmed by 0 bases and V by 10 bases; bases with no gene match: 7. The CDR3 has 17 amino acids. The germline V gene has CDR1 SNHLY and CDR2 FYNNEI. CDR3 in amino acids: CANSRTSGRGAKNIQYF. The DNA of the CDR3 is TGTGCCAACTCACGGACTAGCGGGAGGGGAGCCAAAAACATTCAGTACTTC.

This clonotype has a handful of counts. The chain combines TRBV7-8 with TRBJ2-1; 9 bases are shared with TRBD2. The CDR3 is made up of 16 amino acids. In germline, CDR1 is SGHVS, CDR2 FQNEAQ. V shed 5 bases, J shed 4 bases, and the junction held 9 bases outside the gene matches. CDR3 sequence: CASSIISGSYYNEQFF. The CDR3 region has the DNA TGTGCCAGCAGCATCATTAGCGGGAGCTATTACAATGAGCAGTTCTTC.

CDR3 nucleotide sequence: TGCAGCGTCACCTTCGGACAGGGAATCCTCTCTGGGGCCAACGTCCTGACTTTC. Translated: CSVTFGQGILSGANVLTF. The V call is TRBV29-1, the J call TRBJ2-6, with 8 bases identical to TRBD1. CDR3 length: 18 amino acids. Looked up from germline, CDR1 is SQVTM and CDR2 is ANQGSEA. V lost 6 bases to trimming and J lost 0 bases; unmatched junction nucleotides: 13.

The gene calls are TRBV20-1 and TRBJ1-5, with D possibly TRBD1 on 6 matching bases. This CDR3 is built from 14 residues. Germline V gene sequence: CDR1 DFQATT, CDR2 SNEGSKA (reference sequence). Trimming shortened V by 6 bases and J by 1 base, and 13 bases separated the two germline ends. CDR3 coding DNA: TGCAGTGCAGTAACAGGGTCGAGCAATCAGCCCCAGCATTTT. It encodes CSAVTGSSNQPQHF.

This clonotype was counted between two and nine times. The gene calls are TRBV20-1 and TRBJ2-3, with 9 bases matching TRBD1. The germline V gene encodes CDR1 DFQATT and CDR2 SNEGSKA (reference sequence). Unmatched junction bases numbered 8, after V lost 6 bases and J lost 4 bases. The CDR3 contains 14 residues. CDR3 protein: CSARGQGSPDTQYF. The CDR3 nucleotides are TGCAGTGCCCGTGGACAGGGGTCTCCAGATACGCAGTATTTT.

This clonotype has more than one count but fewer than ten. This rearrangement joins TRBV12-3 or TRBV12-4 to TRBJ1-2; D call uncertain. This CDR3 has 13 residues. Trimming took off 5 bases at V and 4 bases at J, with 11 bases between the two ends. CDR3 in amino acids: CASSQGHIYGYTF. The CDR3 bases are TGTGCCAGCAGTCAAGGGCATATCTATGGCTACACCTTC.

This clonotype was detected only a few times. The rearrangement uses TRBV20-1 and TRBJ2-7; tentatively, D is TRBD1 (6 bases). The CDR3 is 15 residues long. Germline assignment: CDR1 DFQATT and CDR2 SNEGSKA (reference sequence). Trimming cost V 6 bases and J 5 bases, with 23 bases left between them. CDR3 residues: CSASPRDTPWDEQYF. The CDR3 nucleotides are TGCAGTGCCTCCCCCCGGGACACCCCTTGGGACGAGCAGTACTTC.

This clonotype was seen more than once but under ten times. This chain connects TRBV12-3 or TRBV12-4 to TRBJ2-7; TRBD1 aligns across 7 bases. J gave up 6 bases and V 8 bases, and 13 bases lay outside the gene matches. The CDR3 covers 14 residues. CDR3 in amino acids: CASSSSLQGFEQYF. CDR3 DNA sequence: TGTGCCAGCTCCTCATCCCTACAGGGGTTCGAGCAGTACTTC.